What follows are 5 T cell receptor beta chains derived from one specimen sequenced in a study of OX40 agonist ivuxolimab in advanced cancers. The data were produced by immunoSEQ multiplex PCR, yet TCRdb's version contains in-frame clones alone and is incomplete. The table shows around 74,000 clones, with about nine tenths occurring only once. The sequences come from CD4+ or CD8+ T cells sorted from blood, collected in a trial of the OX40 agonist ivuxolimab. The receptors stem from an adult with an advanced solid tumor such as melanoma, head and neck, liver or kidney cancer.

The chain is built from TRBV18 and TRBJ1-1; no clear D. The CDR3 contains 12 residues. From germline, CDR1 is KGHSH and CDR2 LQKENI. Trimming cost V 6 bases and J 5 bases, with 10 bases left between them. The CDR3 nucleotides read TGTGCCAGCTCGGACGGTGGGACTGAAGCTTTCTTT. It translates to CASSDGGTEAFF.

The chain has TRBV30 and TRBJ1-4, with 8 bases lining up with TRBD1. Germline CDR1 and CDR2: GTSNPN and SVGIG (reference sequence). Trimming at V came to 7 bases and at J to 8 bases, leaving 9 bases not matched to a gene. CDR3 length equals 13 residues. CDR3 bases: TGTGCCTACGGACAGGGAGGTGCCGAAAAACTGTTTTTT. Translation gives CAYGQGGAEKLFF.

This chain joins TRBV7-2 and TRBJ1-2; D is undetermined. V lost 5 bases, J lost 2 bases, and 18 bases lay in between. CDR3 length: 16 residues. Germline loops: CDR1 SGHTA, CDR2 FQGNSA. The CDR3 bases are TGTGCCAGCAGCCCGGAGGCAGGATTCCTCAACTATGGCTACACCTTC. Protein: CASSPEAGFLNYGYTF.

For the CDR3, the DNA is TGCGCCAGCAGCAGAAAGGTGCAGGGAGGCGGGAGCTCCTACGAGCAGTACTTC. Translating gives CASSRKVQGGGSSYEQYF. The rearrangement links TRBV5-1 to TRBJ2-7; TRBD2 matches 7 bases. CDR3 length: 18 residues. Germline V CDR1 and CDR2: SGHRS, YFSETQ. V shed 4 bases and J 0 bases; nucleotides not matched to a gene: 16.

The genes are TRBV7-2 and TRBJ2-7; no reliable D call. Trimming cost V 0 bases and J 2 bases, with 14 bases left between them. The CDR3 is made up of 16 amino acids. CDR1 and CDR2 from the germline V gene are SGHTA and FQGNSA. CDR3 DNA: TGTGCCAGCAGCTTAGCTGGCCAGCGCCGAGCCTACGAGCAGTACTTC. This encodes CASSLAGQRRAYEQYF.